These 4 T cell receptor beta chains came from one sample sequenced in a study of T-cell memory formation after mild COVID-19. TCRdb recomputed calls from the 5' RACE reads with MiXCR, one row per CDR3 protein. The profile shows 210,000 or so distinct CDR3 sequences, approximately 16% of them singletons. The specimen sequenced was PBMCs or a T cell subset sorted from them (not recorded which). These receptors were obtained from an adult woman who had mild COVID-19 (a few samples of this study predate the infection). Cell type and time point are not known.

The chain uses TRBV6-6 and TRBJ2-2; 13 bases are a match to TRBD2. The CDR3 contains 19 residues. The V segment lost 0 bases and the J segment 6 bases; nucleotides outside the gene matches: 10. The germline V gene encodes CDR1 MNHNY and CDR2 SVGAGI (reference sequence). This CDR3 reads CASSYSFGLAGAKAGELFF. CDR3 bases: TGTGCCAGCAGTTACTCTTTTGGACTAGCGGGAGCGAAGGCCGGGGAGCTGTTTTTT.

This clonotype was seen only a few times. CDR3 amino acids: CASSFGDRTDYGYTF. CDR3 in DNA: TGCGCCAGCAGCTTTGGGGATCGCACCGACTATGGCTACACCTTC. The V call is TRBV5-1, the J call TRBJ1-2; D unclear. The germline V and J ends were trimmed by 2 bases and 3 bases, with 14 bases remaining between them. Germline CDR1 and CDR2: SGHRS and YFSETQ. The CDR3 runs 15 residues.

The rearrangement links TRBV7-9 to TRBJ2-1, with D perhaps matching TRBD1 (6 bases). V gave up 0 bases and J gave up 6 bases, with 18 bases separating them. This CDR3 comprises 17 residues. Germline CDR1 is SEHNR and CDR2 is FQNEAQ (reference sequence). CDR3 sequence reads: CASSLAGAGVMGNEQFF. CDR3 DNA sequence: TGTGCCAGCAGCTTAGCGGGGGCAGGCGTAATGGGCAATGAGCAGTTCTTC.

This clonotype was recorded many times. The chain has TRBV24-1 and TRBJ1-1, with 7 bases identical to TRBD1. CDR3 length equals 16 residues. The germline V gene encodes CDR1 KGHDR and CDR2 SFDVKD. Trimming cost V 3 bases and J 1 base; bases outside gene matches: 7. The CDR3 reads CATSDTRQGPNTEAFF. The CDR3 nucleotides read TGTGCCACCAGTGATACACGACAGGGACCGAACACTGAAGCTTTCTTT.